This paragraph covers one T cell receptor beta chain sequence. The antigen is unknown. The data were taken from a study of cytomegalovirus exposure and HLA in healthy donors. Study-level results: Published work reported that the classifier diagnosed cytomegalovirus status with high specificity and sensitivity.

The J segment lost 6 bases and the V segment lost 7 bases, leaving 4 bases of the junction unmatched. The CDR3 spans 12 residues. CDR1 and CDR2 (germline): SGHNT, YENEEA. Libraries were prepared by immunoSEQ multiplex PCR; TCRdb keeps only in-frame clonotypes and omits some of them. The table records 100,000 to 150,000 clones, about 96% of them present only once. The sequence was collected from a man aged 18 to 30 in good health and CMV-seronegative. The chain links TRBV11-3 to TRBJ2-3; TRBD2 agrees at 7 bases. Sequenced sample: PBMCs. CDR3 loop: CASIGLGDTQYF. DNA of the CDR3: TGTGCCAGCATAGGACTAGGGGATACGCAGTATTTT. The variable domain in full, completed from reference TRBV11-3 and TRBJ2-3, reads EAGVVQSPRYKIIEKKQPVAFWCNPISGHNTLYWYLQNLGQGPELLIRYENEEAVDDSQLPKDRFSAERLKGVDSTLKIQPAELGDSAVYLCASIGLGDTQYFGPGTRLTVL.